These T cell receptor beta chains were read from a single sample in a study of identifying expanded T cells in peripheral blood. The data were produced by immunoSEQ multiplex PCR, yet TCRdb's version contains in-frame clones alone and is incomplete. The repertoire holds over 80,000 clones, with around 85% as singletons. The sequenced sample consisted of blood. Source of these receptors: a person between 18 and 75 years old in good health. Both conserved end residues are part of each CDR3. D genes are given only for firm matches. Rows may omit the clone size; those that give it use once, few, many or a size class.

clone size,J gene,V gene,D gene,CDR3 protein,CDR3 DNA
NA,TRBJ2-1,TRBV11-2,NA,CASSAHPGPYNEQFF,TGTGCCAGCAGCGCCCACCCTGGGCCCTACAATGAGCAGTTCTTC
NA,TRBJ2-4,TRBV5-1,TRBD1,CASAWTPSGGTVKNIQYF,TGCGCCAGCGCCTGGACCCCCTCTGGTGGGACAGTCAAAAACATTCAGTACTTC
once,TRBJ1-1,TRBV7-2,NA,CASSLWRNEAFF,TGTGCCAGCAGCTTATGGAGAAACGAAGCTTTCTTT
NA,TRBJ2-2,TRBV14,TRBD2,CASSHLSGLAGIERTGELFF,TGTGCCAGCAGCCACCTGTCGGGACTAGCGGGGATAGAGCGCACCGGGGAGCTGTTTTTT
once,TRBJ2-1,TRBV5-1,NA,CASSFSSGHEQFF,TGCGCCAGCAGCTTCTCCTCAGGGCATGAGCAGTTCTTC
NA,TRBJ1-2,TRBV5-1,NA,CASSFSTELYGYTF,TGCGCCAGCAGCTTCTCGACAGAGCTCTATGGCTACACCTTC
NA,TRBJ1-1,TRBV18,NA,CASSPIKGTGTPVRAFF,TGTGCCAGCTCACCAATAAAGGGGACCGGGACCCCGGTCCGGGCTTTCTTT
NA,TRBJ1-1,TRBV19,TRBD1,CASSHNMGQGNTEAFF,TGTGCCAGTAGTCACAATATGGGACAGGGGAACACTGAAGCTTTCTTT
NA,TRBJ1-1,TRBV18,NA,CASSPEGTEAFF,TGTGCCAGCTCACCGGAGGGCACTGAAGCTTTCTTT
once,TRBJ2-7,TRBV5-1,TRBD1,CASSLGDRDEQYF,TGCGCCAGCAGCTTGGGAGACAGGGACGAGCAGTACTTC
NA,TRBJ1-2,TRBV4-1,NA,CASSQVGSPGYGYTF,TGCGCCAGCAGCCAAGTTGGTTCACCAGGCTATGGCTACACCTTC
few,TRBJ1-6,TRBV7-9,TRBD1,CASSRGTGRRNSPLHF,TGTGCCAGCAGCCGAGGGACAGGGCGACGTAATTCACCCCTCCACTTT
NA,TRBJ1-1,TRBV9,NA,CASSVGINTEAFF,TGTGCCAGCAGCGTAGGAATTAACACTGAAGCTTTCTTT
NA,TRBJ2-7,TRBV2,NA,CAGRRTESSYEQYF,TGTGCCGGCCGGCGGACGGAAAGCTCCTACGAGCAGTACTTC
NA,TRBJ2-5,TRBV4-3,TRBD2,CASSQEIRLAGGGRETQYF,TGCGCCAGCAGCCAAGAGATCCGCCTAGCGGGGGGAGGGAGGGAGACCCAGTACTTC
NA,TRBJ2-7,TRBV10-2,NA,CASSTGPYEQYF,TGCGCCAGCTCAACAGGCCCCTACGAGCAGTACTTC
few,TRBJ1-6,TRBV7-9,NA,CASSFGSPLHF,TGTGCCAGCAGCTTTGGATCACCCCTCCACTTT
NA,TRBJ2-5,TRBV10-1,NA,CASSESSTQETQYF,TGCGCCAGCAGTGAGTCAAGTACCCAAGAGACCCAGTACTTC
NA,TRBJ1-1,TRBV7-2,TRBD1,CASIYRGTTSAFF,TGTGCCAGCATCTACAGGGGGACCACGAGCGCTTTCTTT
NA,TRBJ1-2,TRBV30,NA,CAWSSIGFPDGYTF,TGTGCCTGGAGTAGTATTGGGTTTCCTGATGGCTACACCTTC
NA,TRBJ2-1,TRBV19,NA,CASSRRASLGEQFF,TGTGCCAGTAGTAGACGCGCATCCTTAGGGGAGCAGTTCTTC
NA,TRBJ1-1,TRBV19,NA,CASSIYPRLDTEAFF,TGTGCCAGTAGTATATACCCGAGGTTGGACACTGAAGCTTTCTTT
once,TRBJ1-1,TRBV18,TRBD1,CASSPRTGGAWNTEAFF,TGTGCCAGCTCACCAAGGACAGGGGGCGCGTGGAACACTGAAGCTTTCTTT
NA,TRBJ2-7,TRBV15,NA,CATSRDFPGTYEQYF,TGTGCCACCAGCAGAGATTTCCCCGGAACATACGAGCAGTACTTC
NA,TRBJ1-3,TRBV6-4,NA,CASSTRRVLAGNTIYF,TGTGCCAGCAGTACACGTCGGGTTCTAGCGGGAAACACCATATATTTT
medium-sized,TRBJ2-1,TRBV30,NA,CAWSVGGQQFF,TGTGCCTGGAGTGTAGGGGGGCAGCAGTTCTTC
NA,TRBJ2-7,TRBV18,TRBD1,CASSSGGPLEQYF,TGTGCCAGCTCTTCAGGGGGTCCCCTCGAGCAGTACTTC
once,TRBJ1-2,TRBV7-2,NA,CASSQDTYGYTF,TGTGCCAGCAGCCAGGATACCTATGGCTACACCTTC
NA,TRBJ1-2,TRBV6-5,NA,CASRPSGAGYGYTF,TGTGCCAGCAGGCCTAGTGGGGCGGGCTATGGCTACACCTTC
few,TRBJ1-2,TRBV6-5,NA,CASSYVWGASYGYTF,TGTGCCAGCAGTTACGTCTGGGGCGCTAGCTATGGCTACACCTTC
NA,TRBJ1-5,TRBV7-8,NA,CASTKEAGRWPQHF,TGTGCCAGCACCAAAGAGGCCGGGCGGTGGCCCCAGCATTTT
NA,TRBJ2-7,TRBV15,TRBD2,CATSRRTSGDREQYF,TGTGCCACCAGCAGACGTACTAGCGGGGATAGAGAGCAGTACTTC
NA,TRBJ2-3,TRBV6-1,NA,CASSEWRGPTDTQYF,TGTGCCAGCAGTGAATGGCGGGGACCAACAGATACGCAGTATTTT
NA,TRBJ1-1,TRBV7-9,NA,CASSSQGGTEAFF,TGTGCCAGCAGCAGTCAGGGAGGCACTGAAGCTTTCTTT
NA,TRBJ2-7,TRBV19,TRBD1,CASSKSGGYEQYF,TGTGCCAGTAGTAAGTCAGGGGGCTACGAGCAGTACTTC
NA,TRBJ1-2,TRBV30,NA,CAWSVPRRGYTF,TGTGCCTGGAGTGTACCGAGAAGGGGCTACACCTTC
NA,TRBJ2-7,TRBV11-3,TRBD2,CASSLGGTSSYEQYF,TGTGCCAGCAGCTTAGGAGGGACTAGCTCCTACGAGCAGTACTTC
NA,TRBJ1-2,TRBV5-1,TRBD1,CASSSSGTGVGRANYGYTF,TGCGCCAGCAGCTCATCCGGGACAGGAGTCGGAAGAGCTAACTATGGCTACACCTTC
once,TRBJ1-1,TRBV7-2,NA,CASSLGRTEAFF,TGTGCCAGCAGCTTAGGACGCACTGAAGCTTTCTTT
NA,TRBJ1-3,TRBV30,NA,CASAVSGNTIYF,TGTGCCTCCGCCGTCTCTGGAAACACCATATATTTT
NA,TRBJ1-3,TRBV7-2,NA,CASSLVSGTRQDSGNTIYF,TGTGCCAGCAGCTTAGTGTCGGGGACCCGGCAGGACTCTGGAAACACCATATATTTT
once,TRBJ1-2,TRBV5-1,NA,CASSPHGGGYTF,TGCGCCAGCAGCCCCCACGGCGGTGGCTACACCTTC
once,TRBJ1-3,TRBV5-4,NA,CASSFRGGNTIYF,TGTGCCAGCAGCTTTCGGGGCGGAAACACCATATATTTT
NA,TRBJ2-6,TRBV7-2,NA,CASSTRDAGANVLTF,TGTGCCAGCAGCACCCGGGACGCTGGGGCCAACGTCCTGACTTTC
once,TRBJ1-1,TRBV28,NA,CASVATEMNTEAFF,TGTGCCAGCGTCGCGACGGAAATGAACACTGAAGCTTTCTTT
NA,TRBJ2-2,TRBV2,NA,CASSEGPGELFF,TGTGCCAGCAGTGAGGGCCCCGGGGAGCTGTTTTTT
NA,TRBJ2-3,TRBV7-2,NA,CASSSRDWSDTQYF,TGTGCCAGCAGCTCCCGGGACTGGTCTGATACGCAGTATTTT
NA,TRBJ2-7,TRBV29-1,NA,CSVEAQFEQYF,TGCAGCGTTGAAGCGCAGTTTGAGCAGTACTTC
NA,TRBJ1-5,TRBV29-1,TRBD1,CSVGDRLNQPQHF,TGCAGCGTTGGGGACAGACTGAATCAGCCCCAGCATTTT
NA,TRBJ2-2,TRBV7-9,TRBD1,CASSFTGTGLTFGTGELFF,TGTGCCAGCAGCTTTACCGGGACAGGGCTAACTTTCGGCACCGGGGAGCTGTTTTTT
NA,TRBJ1-6,TRBV19,NA,CASSSPGAKSPLHF,TGTGCCAGTAGTTCCCCGGGGGCGAAATCACCCCTCCACTTT
NA,TRBJ1-5,TRBV27,NA,CASSLSAPYQPQHF,TGTGCCAGCAGTTTATCTGCACCGTATCAGCCCCAGCATTTT
NA,TRBJ2-2,TRBV13,NA,CASSPRTGELFF,TGTGCCAGCAGCCCACGGACCGGGGAGCTGTTTTTT
few,TRBJ1-5,TRBV6-5,NA,CASSSEPYSNQPQHF,TGTGCCAGCAGTTCCGAGCCTTATAGCAATCAGCCCCAGCATTTT
NA,TRBJ2-1,TRBV14,NA,CASSQVTYSYNEQFF,TGTGCCAGCAGCCAAGTGACGTACTCCTACAATGAGCAGTTCTTC
NA,TRBJ1-1,TRBV5-1,NA,CASSLVRGKPGRPNTEAFF,TGCGCCAGCAGCTTGGTAAGGGGGAAGCCGGGACGGCCGAACACTGAAGCTTTCTTT
NA,TRBJ1-2,TRBV7-9,TRBD1,CASSLGQGQAYGYTF,TGTGCCAGCAGCTTAGGACAGGGGCAGGCCTATGGCTACACCTTC
NA,TRBJ2-3,TRBV7-2,TRBD2,CASSLSGGASDTQYF,TGTGCCAGCAGCTTAAGCGGGGGGGCGTCAGATACGCAGTATTTT
NA,TRBJ2-5,TRBV11-2,NA,CASSSSGTGTSEAQYF,TGTGCCAGCAGCTCCTCCGGGACTGGCACCTCTGAGGCCCAGTACTTC